These 24 T cell receptor beta chains originate from one sample sequenced in a study of T cell responses to AZD1222 COVID-19 vaccine. This table comes from immunoSEQ multiplex PCR, and its TCRdb copy is limited to in-frame clones, with some not included. The profile shows fewer than 30,000 clones, roughly nine tenths of them singletons. The specimen comprised peripheral blood, sampled 28 days after the second AZD1222 dose. All receptors come from an adult who received the AZD1222 COVID-19 vaccine.

This chain uses TRBV10-2 with TRBJ2-3; D possibly corresponds to TRBD1 (5 bases). This CDR3 has 13 amino acids. Trimming shortened V by 5 bases and J by 5 bases, and 11 bases separated the two germline ends. CDR1 WSHSY and CDR2 SAAADI come from the germline V gene. The chain's CDR3 is CASSQGSEDTQYF. The CDR3 coding sequence is TGCGCCAGCAGTCAGGGATCGGAAGATACGCAGTATTTT.

The chain carries TRBV30 and TRBJ1-1, with D perhaps matching TRBD1 (5 bases). Germline loops: CDR1 GTSNPN, CDR2 SVGIG (reference sequence). The length of the CDR3 is 13 residues. V dropped 4 bases and J dropped 4 bases, with 13 bases sitting between them. CDR3 nucleotide sequence: TGTGCCTGGAATAGGAACGGGGGCACTGAAGCTTTCTTT. Its protein product is CAWNRNGGTEAFF.

The chain employs TRBV14 and TRBJ2-5; D remains ambiguous. Looked up from germline, CDR1 is SGHDN and CDR2 is FVKESK. Trimming removed 2 bases at V and 2 bases at J, with 6 bases between. The CDR3 is 13 amino acids. CDR3 coding DNA: TGTGCCAGCAGCCAAAACTCACAAGAGACCCAGTACTTC. Its translation: CASSQNSQETQYF.

This clone was counted between two and nine times. The rearrangement uses TRBV30 and TRBJ2-7; no firm D call. Trimming stripped 5 bases from V and 3 bases from J, with 14 bases between. CDR1 is GTSNPN, CDR2 SVGIG, per germline (reference sequence). This CDR3 is 13 amino acids long. CDR3 in DNA: TGTGCCTGGTCTGTAGGGTCCGGCTACGAGCAGTACTTC. Protein: CAWSVGSGYEQYF.

J is TRBJ2-1 and V is TRBV28, with 8 bases fitting TRBD2. Trimming at V came to 6 bases and at J to 4 bases, leaving 14 bases not matched to a gene. This CDR3 has 17 amino acids. Germline values: CDR1 MDHEN, CDR2 SYDVKM. CDR3: CASSLEAAGERYNEQFF. CDR3 nucleotides: TGTGCCAGCAGCCTGGAAGCAGCGGGGGAGAGATACAATGAGCAGTTCTTC.

The chain couples TRBV6-5 to TRBJ1-5, with D unresolved. Germline CDR1 reads MNHEY; CDR2 reads SVGAGI. The CDR3 has 14 residues. Trimming cost V 4 bases and J 0 bases, with 7 bases left between them. The DNA for the CDR3 is TGTGCCAGCAGTTCCCGAAATAGCAATCAGCCCCAGCATTTT. It codes for CASSSRNSNQPQHF.

The genes are TRBV30 and TRBJ1-5; tentative D call: TRBD1 (5 bases). V lost 4 bases, J lost 2 bases, and 9 bases lay in between. Germline CDR1 GTSNPN, CDR2 SVGIG (reference sequence). This CDR3 region has 13 residues. The CDR3, as DNA: TGTGCCTGGACTCAGACAGGCAATCAGCCCCAGCATTTT. Protein product: CAWTQTGNQPQHF.

A remark on this clone: This CDR3 is also generated by other DNA sequences in the sample. This chain joins TRBV19 and TRBJ2-7; D may be TRBD2 (5 bases). The CDR3 covers 13 residues. Trimming left V 5 bases short and J 0 bases short, with 8 bases between. Germline CDR1 is LNHDA and CDR2 is SQIVND (reference sequence). The DNA of the CDR3 is TGTGCCAGTAGTGATGAGGGCTCCTACGAGCAGTACTTC. Translating gives CASSDEGSYEQYF.

This clone has a handful of counts. The rearrangement links TRBV28 to TRBJ2-7; D may be TRBD1 (5 bases). CDR3 length: 15 residues. CDR1 MDHEN and CDR2 SYDVKM come from the germline V gene. Trimming pared 4 bases from V and 8 bases from J, leaving 21 bases between. The CDR3 DNA reads as TGTGCCAGCAGTTCCCCCAGGGTGGAATCGGGTCAGCAGTACTTC. Translating it yields CASSSPRVESGQQYF.

The gene calls are TRBV19 and TRBJ2-5; tentatively, D is TRBD1 (6 bases). The CDR3 is 15 amino acids. Germline lookup yields CDR1 LNHDA and CDR2 SQIVND (reference sequence). Trimming cost V 4 bases and J 3 bases, with 15 bases left between them. This CDR3 reads CASSTTGSKEETQYF. CDR3 coding DNA: TGTGCCAGTAGTACCACAGGGTCGAAAGAAGAGACCCAGTACTTC.

The genes are TRBV14 and TRBJ2-5, with D maybe TRBD1 (6 bases). The CDR3 is made up of 15 amino acids. Germline values: CDR1 SGHDN, CDR2 FVKESK. Trimming pared 1 base from V and 1 base from J, leaving 10 bases between. The CDR3, as DNA: TGTGCCAGCAGCCAAGGACAGGCGATCCAAGAGACCCAGTACTTC. This sequence encodes CASSQGQAIQETQYF.

This chain uses TRBV30 with TRBJ2-3, with D possibly matching TRBD1 (5 bases). This CDR3 region has 13 residues. V dropped 4 bases and J dropped 4 bases, with 12 bases sitting between them. Germline assignment: CDR1 GTSNPN and CDR2 SVGIG (reference sequence). CDR3 coding DNA: TGTGCCTGGACCCCCACCAGGGCAGATACGCAGTATTTT. It codes for CAWTPTRADTQYF.

This clone was seen a handful of times. The chain links TRBV19 to TRBJ1-1; the D gene is possibly TRBD1 (5 bases). Germline assignment: CDR1 LNHDA and CDR2 SQIVND (reference sequence). The CDR3 is 15 amino acids. The V end lost 5 bases, the J end lost 0 bases, and 13 bases lay between the germline ends. The CDR3 DNA is TGTGCCAGTAGTGCGACAGTCATCTTGAACACTGAAGCTTTCTTT. Residues: CASSATVILNTEAFF. Supplemented by reference TRBV19 and TRBJ1-1, the full variable domain reads DGGITQSPKYLFRKEGQNVTLSCEQNLNHDAMYWYRQDPGQGLRLIYYSQIVNDFQKGDIAEGYSVSREKKESFPLTVTSAQKNPTAFYLCASSATVILNTEAFFGQGTRLTVV.

The chain couples TRBV10-3 to TRBJ1-2; D call uncertain. V was pared by 5 bases and J by 8 bases, with 15 bases between. The CDR3 is 13 amino acids. Germline V gene data show CDR1 as ENHRY and CDR2 as SYGVKD. The CDR3 protein is CAISPDPSRGYTF. The DNA for the CDR3 is TGTGCCATCAGTCCGGACCCCAGTCGGGGCTACACCTTC.

The chain joins TRBV11-3 to TRBJ1-1; no definite D call. Germline assignment: CDR1 SGHNT and CDR2 YENEEA. The germline V and J ends were trimmed by 5 bases and 3 bases, with 10 bases remaining between them. The CDR3 extends over 13 amino acids. This chain's CDR3 is CASSPSEDTEAFF. CDR3 nucleotide sequence: TGTGCCAGCAGCCCCAGCGAGGACACTGAAGCTTTCTTT. Full variable domain (outside the CDR3, taken from reference TRBV11-3 and TRBJ1-1): EAGVVQSPRYKIIEKKQPVAFWCNPISGHNTLYWYLQNLGQGPELLIRYENEEAVDDSQLPKDRFSAERLKGVDSTLKIQPAELGDSAVYLCASSPSEDTEAFFGQGTRLTVV.

This clone was recorded once. The rearrangement joins TRBV5-4 to TRBJ2-3, with D unclear. CDR1 is SGHNT, CDR2 YYREEE, per germline (reference sequence). Trimming stripped 0 bases from V and 1 base from J, with 3 bases between. The CDR3 covers 13 residues. CDR3 sequence: CASSLDGTDTQYF. CDR3 bases: TGTGCCAGCAGCTTGGACGGCACAGATACGCAGTATTTT. Complete variable domain (other parts from reference TRBV5-4 and TRBJ2-3): ETGVTQSPTHLIKTRGQQVTLRCSSQSGHNTVSWYQQALGQGPQFIFQYYREEENGRGNFPPRFSGLQFPNYSSELNVNALELDDSALYLCASSLDGTDTQYFGPGTRLTVL.

The chain employs TRBV4-1 and TRBJ2-1, with 9 bases matching TRBD1. The CDR3 runs to 16 residues. The V gene end was trimmed by 4 bases and the J gene end by 4 bases; junction bases not matched to a gene: 8. Germline lookup yields CDR1 MGHRA and CDR2 YSYEKL. The CDR3 DNA reads TGCGCCAGCAGCCCGACAGGGGGGATATCTTACAATGAGCAGTTCTTC. This translates into CASSPTGGISYNEQFF.

The chain links TRBV9 to TRBJ2-6; weak D call: TRBD2 (6 bases). This CDR3 is built from 15 residues. Germline V gives CDR1 SGDLS, CDR2 YYNGEE. The V end lost 4 bases, the J end lost 1 base, and 9 bases lay between the germline ends. CDR3 sequence: CASSPRGSGANVLTF. CDR3 in DNA: TGTGCCAGCAGCCCCCGGGGGTCTGGGGCCAACGTCCTGACTTTC.

In this sample, this clone turned up a few times. The rearrangement joins TRBV12-3 or TRBV12-4 to TRBJ2-7; possible D gene TRBD1, 6 bases. V lost 4 bases to trimming and J lost 6 bases, with 13 bases between them. This CDR3 spans 13 amino acids. The CDR3 DNA follows: TGTGCCAGCAGTTCCGGACAGAGGGTCGAGCAGTACTTC. Translation gives CASSSGQRVEQYF.

The rearrangement uses TRBV6-1 and TRBJ1-1; a weak D match, TRBD1 (6 bases). Germline CDR1 is MNHNS and CDR2 is SASEGT. This CDR3 region has 13 residues. V was shortened by 1 base and J by 8 bases, with 11 bases between the two germline ends. The CDR3 DNA reads TGTGCCAGCAGTGAAGGGGGACACCTGGAAGCTTTCTTT. Amino acids: CASSEGGHLEAFF.

This rearrangement joins TRBV7-9 to TRBJ2-1; D gene uncertain. There are 12 residues in the CDR3. Trimming shortened V by 4 bases and J by 7 bases, and 8 bases separated the two germline ends. Germline V gene sequence: CDR1 SEHNR, CDR2 FQNEAQ (reference sequence). The CDR3 region has the DNA TGTGCCAGCAGCTCGCCTCGGAATGAGCAGTTCTTC. Translation: CASSSPRNEQFF.

The chain has TRBV29-1 and TRBJ2-7; 10 bases line up with TRBD1. CDR3 length equals 12 residues. With V trimmed by 7 bases and J by 2 bases, 2 bases remained unmatched. Germline lookup yields CDR1 SQVTM and CDR2 ANQGSEA. CDR3 residues: CSGGQGAYEQYF. DNA for the CDR3: TGCAGCGGTGGACAGGGGGCCTACGAGCAGTACTTC.

The chain joins TRBV19 to TRBJ2-5; 9 nucleotides agree with TRBD1. Germline lookup yields CDR1 LNHDA and CDR2 SQIVND (reference sequence). V trimming: 6 bases; J trimming: 3 bases; junction bases outside the gene matches: 2. The CDR3 length is 13 residues. This CDR3 is CASRRQGEETQYF. CDR3 nucleotide sequence: TGTGCCAGTAGAAGACAGGGGGAAGAGACCCAGTACTTC.

This chain's CDR3 is CASSFLEDTQYF. The DNA for the CDR3 is TGTGCCAGCAGCTTTCTGGAAGATACGCAGTATTTT. The chain employs TRBV7-9 and TRBJ2-3, with D unclear. The V end lost 3 bases, the J end lost 5 bases, and 6 bases lay between the germline ends. Per the germline V gene, CDR1 is SEHNR and CDR2 is FQNEAQ (reference sequence). The CDR3 contains 12 residues.